This T cell receptor (beta chain) was recorded in a study of blood T cell repertoires in COVID-19. Overall study: The cDNA or gDNA used as material had been derived from T cells, B-cell-depleted T cells, or PBMCs.

CDR3 length: 15 residues. The V gene's germline CDR1 is LGHDT and CDR2 YNNKEL (reference sequence). V shed 2 bases, J shed 7 bases, and the junction held 3 bases outside the gene matches. Assay used: immunoSEQ multiplex PCR; TCRdb lists only in-frame clones, some missing. The data hold approximately 210,000 clones, with more than 75% observed a single time. Donors were grouped by their self-reported clinical history. The sample comprised PBMCs or T cells enriched from blood (not recorded which). V is TRBV3-1 (or the pseudogene TRBV3-2) and J is TRBJ1-4, with TRBD1 identical over 11 bases. The source is a man aged 30 to 39 with acute COVID-19. The CDR3: CASSQTGTGGEKLFF. The CDR3 DNA reads as TGTGCCAGCAGCCAAACCGGGACAGGGGGTGAAAAACTGTTTTTT.